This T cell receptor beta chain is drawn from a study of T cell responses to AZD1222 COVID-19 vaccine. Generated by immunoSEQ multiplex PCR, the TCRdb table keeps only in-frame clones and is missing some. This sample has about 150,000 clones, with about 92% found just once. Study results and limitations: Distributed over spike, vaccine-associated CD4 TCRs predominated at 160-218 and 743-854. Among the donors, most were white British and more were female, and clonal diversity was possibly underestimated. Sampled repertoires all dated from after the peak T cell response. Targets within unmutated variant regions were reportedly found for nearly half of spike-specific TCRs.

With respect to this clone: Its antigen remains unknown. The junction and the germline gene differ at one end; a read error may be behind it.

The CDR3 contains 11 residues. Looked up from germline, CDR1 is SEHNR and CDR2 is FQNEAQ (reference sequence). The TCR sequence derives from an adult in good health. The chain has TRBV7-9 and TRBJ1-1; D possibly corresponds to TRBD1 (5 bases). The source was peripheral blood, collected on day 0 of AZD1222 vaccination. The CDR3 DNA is TGTGCCAGCAGCTCCCAACCGGGACTTTACTTT. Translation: CASSSQPGLYF.